This T cell receptor (beta chain) was sequenced in a study of blood T cell repertoires in COVID-19. In regard to this clone: Possible read error: a much larger clone is one base away.

Recovery among Cohort 3 donors was established by two negative PCRs, clearance, or symptom resolution. Only in-frame clones appear in the TCRdb table, and some are missing; sequencing was by immunoSEQ multiplex PCR. The top ten hold over 2% of the sample, which has hundreds of thousands of clones, approximately 85% seen once. Germline assignment: CDR1 SGHKS and CDR2 YYEKEE (reference sequence). The CDR3 runs 14 residues. J gave up 7 bases and V 4 bases, and 3 bases lay outside the gene matches. The sequence came from a man aged 25-45 years who had recovered from COVID-19. Source material: PBMCs or T cells enriched from blood (not recorded which). The chain links TRBV5-5 to TRBJ1-6, with 9 bases fitting TRBD1. CDR3 protein: CASSRQGENSPLHF. CDR3 coding DNA: TGTGCCAGCAGCCGACAGGGGGAAAATTCACCCCTCCACTTT.